The 10 T cell receptor beta chains reported below all come from one sample, sequenced in a study of CD8+ T cells in alopecia areata. Investigators isolated RNA and reverse transcribed it into cDNA to act as the sequencing template. The table came from immunoSEQ multiplex PCR; TCRdb's copy has only in-frame clones and leaves some out. The top ten hold about 14% of the sample, which has 140,000 to 150,000 clones, around 87% seen once. The starting material was CD8+ T cells sorted from blood, obtained at week 0. These receptors were taken from a human donor with alopecia areata.

The CDR3: CASGRAKIDTQYF. As DNA, the CDR3 is TGTGCCAGCGGCAGGGCGAAAATAGATACGCAGTATTTT. The chain links TRBV6-5 to TRBJ2-3; perhaps TRBD1 as D (5 bases). In germline, CDR1 is MNHEY, CDR2 SVGAGI. The V and J ends lost 8 bases and 5 bases respectively, with 14 bases between them. The CDR3 covers 13 residues.

V is TRBV29-1 and J is TRBJ2-1; D uncertain. In germline, CDR1 is SQVTM, CDR2 ANQGSEA. The CDR3 spans 13 residues. Trimming took off 3 bases at V and 4 bases at J, with 10 bases between the two ends. The CDR3 nucleotides read TGCAGCGTTGACAAGGACGGATACAATGAGCAGTTCTTC. This codes for CSVDKDGYNEQFF.

The V and J genes are TRBV4-1 and TRBJ2-1; 7 bases agree with TRBD1. Trimming cost V 0 bases and J 5 bases; bases outside gene matches: 4. This CDR3 has 15 amino acids. Per germline, CDR1 MGHRA and CDR2 YSYEKL. The CDR3 is CASSQDGTANNEQFF. The CDR3 DNA is TGCGCCAGCAGCCAAGATGGGACAGCAAACAATGAGCAGTTCTTC.

The chain couples TRBV14 to TRBJ2-7, with TRBD2 matching 14 bases. Trimming removed 6 bases from V and 0 bases from J; junction bases left unmatched: 10. In germline, CDR1 is SGHDN, CDR2 FVKESK. The CDR3 is made up of 18 amino acids. The CDR3 is CASSQRGLAGGSSYEQYF. Here the CDR3 DNA reads TGTGCCAGCAGTCAACGCGGACTAGCGGGAGGAAGCTCCTACGAGCAGTACTTC.

The V gene is TRBV7-8, the J gene TRBJ2-7; D perhaps matches TRBD1 (6 bases). The V gene's germline CDR1 is SGHVS and CDR2 FQNEAQ. The CDR3 runs to 14 residues. Trimming took 4 bases from V and 4 from J, leaving 14 bases between them. Here the CDR3 DNA reads TGTGCCAGCAGCTACCCGGGACAAAGTTACGAGCAGTACTTC. Protein: CASSYPGQSYEQYF.

The rearrangement uses TRBV27 and TRBJ2-1, with D hard to call. Germline assignment: CDR1 MNHEY and CDR2 SMNVEV (reference sequence). The CDR3 is 12 residues long. The V end was cut by 2 bases, the J end by 10 bases, with 9 bases between. The chain's CDR3 is CASSLRPHEQFF. In nucleotides, the CDR3 is TGTGCCAGCAGTTTACGTCCCCACGAGCAGTTCTTC.

This clone appeared a few times. The chain recombines TRBV29-1 with TRBJ2-7, with 7 bases that match TRBD2. V gave up 6 bases and J gave up 0 bases; unmatched junction bases: 14. Germline V gene lookup returns CDR1 SQVTM and CDR2 ANQGSEA. The CDR3 length is 16 residues. The CDR3 DNA follows: TGCAGCGTGCTCCAATCTCCGGGGGGAAGCTCCTACGAGCAGTACTTC. As protein: CSVLQSPGGSSYEQYF.

The rearrangement joins TRBV5-6 to TRBJ2-1, with TRBD2 as a possible D gene (6 bases). The CDR3 spans 13 residues. CDR1 is SGHDT and CDR2 is YYEEEE in the germline V gene. Trimming removed 3 bases from V and 6 bases from J, with 10 bases in between. In nucleotides, the CDR3 is TGTGCCAGCAGCTCCGGGAGTCTCAATGAGCAGTTCTTC. Protein product: CASSSGSLNEQFF.

The J gene is TRBJ1-2, the V gene TRBV5-6; 8 nucleotides match TRBD1. V lost 0 bases, J lost 1 base, and 5 bases stayed unmatched. Germline V lookup: CDR1 SGHDT, CDR2 YYEEEE. CDR3 length: 16 amino acids. The CDR3 region has the DNA TGTGCCAGCAGCTTGGGCCAGGGGGCCTTTAACTATGGCTACACCTTC. Translating it yields CASSLGQGAFNYGYTF.

DNA for the CDR3: TGTGCCAGCAGCGACGAGGCCTCGGCTAATGAAAAACTGTTTTTT. Protein: CASSDEASANEKLFF. The V call is TRBV7-6, the J call TRBJ1-4; D is uncertain. Trimming cost V 5 bases and J 3 bases, with 13 bases left between them. CDR3 length: 15 amino acids. Germline V gene sequence: CDR1 SGHVS, CDR2 FNYEAQ.